This T cell receptor beta chain was identified during a study of cytomegalovirus exposure and HLA in healthy donors. Study-level information: Genetic ancestry analysis placed under 90% of the 350 to 500 donors that were genotyped in the Caucasian-associated cluster.

As regards this clone: Its antigen remains unidentified.

The study ran its PCR with 60 Vbeta and 13 Jbeta primers. Measured with immunoSEQ multiplex PCR; TCRdb has only the in-frame clones, and not every one. Found here are 90,000 to 120,000 clones, around 79% of them singletons; the top ten hold about 14%. General observations from the study: Accurate predictions that matched the HLA-A and HLA-B alleles of most subjects were reportedly made from TCR beta sequences. There were reportedly fewer N-insertions in an Asian-associated ancestry cluster than the roughly 670-donor mean, in a later analysis. Usually a TCR sequence was rare, but some public TCRs were found in many donors.

Sequencing was done on a sample of PBMCs. This clonotype was obtained from a male donor in good health and CMV-seropositive.

CDR3 bases: TGTGCCTGGAGTGTAGGAGGGACTAGCGGGGGGGAAGAGACCCAGTACTTC. It translates to CAWSVGGTSGGEETQYF. The rearrangement links TRBV30 to TRBJ2-5; 16 bases map to TRBD2. Trimming removed 0 bases from V and 3 bases from J; junction bases left unmatched: 4. The CDR3 contains 17 residues. Germline CDR1 reads GTSNPN; CDR2 reads SVGIG (reference sequence).